This T cell receptor beta chain was profiled in a study of beta chain features in type 1 diabetes (dated by TCRdb to between 2017 and 2018). About the full investigation: No differences in mean age, gender distribution, total cell number or subset yield were found between patients and healthy donors. A total of 107,917,701 sorted cells were examined across all samples, and the number of cells per subset was strongly correlated with RNA yield. The study compared TCRB repertoires of sorted circulating CD4+ T cell subsets between recently diagnosed type 1 diabetes patients and matched healthy donors. Whereas all 30 or so donors provided naive and central memory subsets, regulatory and stem cell-like memory subsets were isolated from just 8 patients and roughly eight healthy donors. What the study reported, not specific to this receptor: PCR might favor shorter templates, but patient and control samples were amplified and corrected together, so any skew would affect both groups equally. In all four CD4+ subsets, TCRB CDR3 length was moderately but significantly shorter in type 1 diabetes patients. HLA sub-analyses involved small numbers of individuals, so any influence of HLA type on TCRB rearrangement remained unresolved. At VDJ recombination sites, patients with type 1 diabetes made fewer insertions and deleted more nucleotides, a pattern implying thymic rearrangement abnormalities. Naive, central memory and regulatory TCRB repertoires appeared more similar among patients than among healthy donors. Because cDNA was sequenced instead of genomic DNA, highly expressing activated cells could be over-represented, though the groups showed no difference in activation or CD3 levels.

CDR3 length: 11 amino acids, cysteine to phenylalanine. Just the 33-base CDR3 DNA is kept, in frame starting at base 1. Reading the germline V gene (reference sequence) gives CDR1 LNHDA and CDR2 SQIVND. The germline V end is reduced by 8 bases and the J end by 6 bases; junction bases left unmatched: 1. This clone was seen repeatedly, ten times or more. The antigen it binds to is not known. The input lacks base qualities; no much larger clone sits a single base away. The entire isolated RNA was reverse transcribed using the High Capacity cDNA Reverse Transcription Kit, and thus expressed TCRB transcripts were sequenced. Deep immunoSEQ sequencing was applied to naive, central memory and regulatory T cell samples, giving an average of approximately 4 million total reads per sample. Sorted cells were lysed in RLT buffer, and RNA was extracted using DNase-treated RNeasy Micro or Mini kits according to cell number. To prevent cross-contamination, every cell subset was processed on its own, while patient and healthy donor samples were processed together. The immunoSEQ multiplex PCR was used to amplify TCRB sequences from cDNA, generating 87-bp fragments that spanned the CDR3 region. The amplicons were sequenced using the Illumina HiSeq platform. The original methods were these. PCR bias was computationally corrected using synthetic template baselines, reads within Hamming distance 2 were collapsed, and singletons that could not be merged were discarded. Reads were aligned against IMGT to assign V, D and J genes, CDR3 length and insertions or deletions at six rearrangement sites. Clonotype counts were normalized to sorted cell number within each subset before computing true diversity and Gini coefficients with the tcR R package. The overlap coefficient, calculated on TCRB nucleotide sequences, was used to quantify repertoire sharing. Out-of-frame TCRB sequences from naive cells were analyzed to stand in for the pre-selection repertoire. TCRdb mirrors the immuneACCESS table, restricted to in-frame sequences. Some clones are absent from its copies; in checked studies, under half trace to an unresolved V gene, and the reason for the others is unknown. That table is the source of V, J and clone size, and D and trimming were worked out from the DNA. This sample holds about 360,000 clones; 10% to 15% were observed only once. Clones ranked in the top ten supply 0.017% of the sample.

Each donor gave one peripheral blood draw, approximately 100 mL on average, collected into heparinised tubes. A BD FACSAria II and a panel including CD45RO, CCR7, CD25, CD127, CD95 and CD27 were used to sort naive, central memory, regulatory and stem cell-like memory CD4+ T cells. All sorted populations exceeded 95% purity. PBMCs were isolated immediately by Lymphoprep density gradient centrifugation and stained directly without culture. Samples were stained and sorted in pairs, with one healthy donor and one patient per experiment, so that batch effects were minimized. The sample was naive CD4+ T cells from blood. What the cell subset or site label conveys for this sample: true naive CD4+ T cells. The clonotype originates from a man between 18 and 29 years old in good health. The chain is assembled from TRBV19 and TRBJ2-7, with TRBD1 matching 10 junction bases. The CDR3 protein is CASWDRGEQYF. The DNA sequence follows: TGTGCCAGTTGGGACAGGGGCGAGCAGTACTTC.